The clone carrying this TCR beta chain was counted a few times. This entry is derived from a study of cytomegalovirus exposure and HLA in healthy donors. V dropped 1 base and J dropped 5 bases, with 13 bases sitting between them. The CDR3 extends over 14 amino acids. CDR1 and CDR2 (germline): SGHKS, YYEKEE (reference sequence). The PCR ran on 60 Vbeta and 13 Jbeta primers. Profiled with immunoSEQ multiplex PCR; TCRdb holds only in-frame clones, not every one. The repertoire consists of under 200,000 clones, with around four fifths occurring once and the leading ten covering approximately 1.5%. This sequence was found in a woman aged 25 to 39 in good health and CMV-seronegative. The material sequenced was PBMCs. The chain employs TRBV5-5 and TRBJ2-7; D is possibly TRBD2 (5 bases). The CDR3 sequence: CASSLTAGGNEQYF. Written as DNA, the CDR3 is TGTGCCAGCAGCTTGACCGCGGGCGGCAACGAGCAGTACTTC.